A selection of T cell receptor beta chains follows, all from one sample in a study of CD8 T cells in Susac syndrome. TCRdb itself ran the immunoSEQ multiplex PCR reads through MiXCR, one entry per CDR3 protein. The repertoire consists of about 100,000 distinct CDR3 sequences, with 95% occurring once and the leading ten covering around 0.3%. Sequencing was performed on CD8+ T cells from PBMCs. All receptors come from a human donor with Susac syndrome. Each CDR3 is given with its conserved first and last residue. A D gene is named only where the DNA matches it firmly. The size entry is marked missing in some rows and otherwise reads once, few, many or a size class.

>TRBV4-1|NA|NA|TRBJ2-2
TGCGCCAGCAGTGCCGGGAACACCGGGGAGCTGTTTTTT
CASSAGNTGELFF
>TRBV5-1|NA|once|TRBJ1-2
TGCGCCAGCAGTCCTACGGTGGGGGACGGCTACACCTTC
CASSPTVGDGYTF
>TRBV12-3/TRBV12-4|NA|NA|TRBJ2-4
TGTGCCAGCAGTTTACGGGCGGAGAACATTCAGTACTTC
CASSLRAENIQYF
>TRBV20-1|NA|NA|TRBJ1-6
TGCAGTGCTAGAGAGGGGGGCTATAATTCACCCCTCCACTTT
CSAREGGYNSPLHF
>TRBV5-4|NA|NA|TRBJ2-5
TGTGCCAGCACAAACCAGGGGATTGAGGAGACCCAGTACTTC
CASTNQGIEETQYF
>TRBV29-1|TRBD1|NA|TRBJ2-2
TGCAGCGTGCGCACAGGGGGCGGGAACACCGGGGAGCTGTTTTTT
CSVRTGGGNTGELFF
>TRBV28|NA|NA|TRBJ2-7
TGTGCCAGCAATTGGCAGGGAAGCTCCTACGAGCAGTACTTC
CASNWQGSSYEQYF
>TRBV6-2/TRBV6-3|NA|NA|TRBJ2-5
TGTGCCAGCAGTTACAGGGCCCGGGAGACCCAGTACTTC
CASSYRARETQYF
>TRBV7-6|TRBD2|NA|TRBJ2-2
TGTGCCAGCAGCTTCGGGCGGGAGAGCGGGGAGCTGTTTTTT
CASSFGRESGELFF
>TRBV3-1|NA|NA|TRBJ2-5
TGTGCCAGCAGCTCCGTAGGGGAGACCCAGTACTTC
CASSSVGETQYF
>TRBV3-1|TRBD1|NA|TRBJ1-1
TGTGCCAGCAGCCAAGAGGGGACAGGGGCGAACACTGAAGCTTTCTTT
CASSQEGTGANTEAFF
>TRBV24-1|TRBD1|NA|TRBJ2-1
TGTGCCACCAGTGGCACAGGGGAGAATGAGCAGTTCTTC
CATSGTGENEQFF
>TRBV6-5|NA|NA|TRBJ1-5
TGTGCCAGCAGTTACAAGGATCAGCCCCAGCATTTT
CASSYKDQPQHF
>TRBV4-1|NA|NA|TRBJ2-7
TGCGCCAGCAGCCCGTCTCGCAGGGTACGGGCACACGAGCAGTACTTC
CASSPSRRVRAHEQYF
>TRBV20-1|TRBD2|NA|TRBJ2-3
TGCAGTGCTAGTCGGACTAGCGGGGTTCTAGATACGCAGTATTTT
CSASRTSGVLDTQYF
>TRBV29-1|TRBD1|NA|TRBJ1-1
TGCAGCGCGGCGGGACAGCACAACACTGAAGCTTTCTTT
CSAAGQHNTEAFF
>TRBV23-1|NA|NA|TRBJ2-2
TGCGCCAGCAGCCACTCCTACATCGACAGCCACCACTGGGCCGGGGAGCTGTTTTTT
CASSHSYIDSHHWAGELFF
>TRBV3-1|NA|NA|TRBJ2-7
TGTGCCAGCAGCCAAGAATACGGGTACGAGCAGTACTTC
CASSQEYGYEQYF
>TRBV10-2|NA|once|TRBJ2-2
TGCGCCAGCAGTGCGACCCCGAGCACCGGGGAGCTGTTTTTT
CASSATPSTGELFF
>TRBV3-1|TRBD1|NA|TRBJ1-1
TGTGCCAGCAGCCAACTGATGGGGACAGGGGAAGCTTTCTTT
CASSQLMGTGEAFF
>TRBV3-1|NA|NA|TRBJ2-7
TGTGCCAGCAGCCATGGTTTGGCATGGGACTACGAGCAGTACTTC
CASSHGLAWDYEQYF
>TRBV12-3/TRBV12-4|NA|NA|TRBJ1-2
TGTGCCAGCAGTTTGTCCTATGGCTACACCTTC
CASSLSYGYTF
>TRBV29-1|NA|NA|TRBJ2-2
TGCAGCGTTGAAGGCCCCACCGGGGAGCTGTTTTTT
CSVEGPTGELFF
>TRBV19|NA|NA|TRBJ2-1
TGTGCCAGTAGCTTAAACCCGGGACATTCTTACTTTTACAATGAGCAGTTCTTC
CASSLNPGHSYFYNEQFF
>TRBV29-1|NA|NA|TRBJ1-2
TGCAGCGTTGGACCCGCAGGGAGTCCTGGCTACACCTTC
CSVGPAGSPGYTF
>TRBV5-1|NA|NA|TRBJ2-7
TGCGCCAGCAGCTTGATGGCGGGACGCTCCTACGAGCAGTACTTC
CASSLMAGRSYEQYF